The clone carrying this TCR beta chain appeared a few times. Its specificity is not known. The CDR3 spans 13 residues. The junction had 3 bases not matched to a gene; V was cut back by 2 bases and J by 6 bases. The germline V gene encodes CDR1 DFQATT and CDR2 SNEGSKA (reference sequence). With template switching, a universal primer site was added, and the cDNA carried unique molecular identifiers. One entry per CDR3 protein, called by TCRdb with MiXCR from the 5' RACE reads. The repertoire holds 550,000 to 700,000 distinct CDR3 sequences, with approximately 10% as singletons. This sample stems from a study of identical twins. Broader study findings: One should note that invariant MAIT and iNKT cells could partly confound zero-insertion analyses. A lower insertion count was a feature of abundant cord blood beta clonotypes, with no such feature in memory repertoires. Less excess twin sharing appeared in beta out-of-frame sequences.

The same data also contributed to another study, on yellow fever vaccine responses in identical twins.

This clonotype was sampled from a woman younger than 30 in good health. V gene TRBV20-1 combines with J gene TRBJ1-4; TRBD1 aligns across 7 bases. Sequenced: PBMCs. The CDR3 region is CSARQGDYEKLFF. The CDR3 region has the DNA TGCAGTGCTAGACAGGGGGATTATGAAAAACTGTTTTTT.